These 4 T cell receptor beta chains were sequenced from one sample in a study of T cell repertoires in cytomegalovirus infection. TCRdb re-analysed the reads in MiXCR, keeping a single row per CDR3 protein. Of some 300,000 distinct CDR3 sequences in the sample, approximately 10% are singletons; the top ten hold around 2.6%. The sample comprised PBMCs. The receptor set was obtained from a human donor in good health (CMV status not recorded). Some clones in this sample may be carry-over from other donors' samples.

This clonotype was detected ten times or more. The chain joins TRBV6-2 or TRBV6-3 to TRBJ1-6; D is uncertain. The germline V gene encodes CDR1 MNHEY and CDR2 SVGEGT. Trimming shortened V by 2 bases and J by 4 bases, and 6 bases separated the two germline ends. The CDR3 has 14 amino acids. In DNA form, the CDR3 reads TGTGCCAGCAGTTACCGACGGTATAATTCACCCCTCCACTTT. It yields the protein CASSYRRYNSPLHF.

This chain links TRBV20-1 with TRBJ1-1; tentative D call: TRBD1 (6 bases). The CDR3 sequence is 15 residues long. Germline V gives CDR1 DFQATT, CDR2 SNEGSKA (reference sequence). With 0 bases removed from V and 3 bases from J, the gap between germline ends came to 14 bases. The CDR3 protein is CSARDIRGKYTEAFF. DNA for the CDR3: TGCAGTGCTAGAGATATCAGGGGCAAATACACTGAAGCTTTCTTT.

A few counts support this clonotype. The chain links TRBV2 to TRBJ1-5; D is possibly TRBD1 (5 bases). V shed 0 bases and J shed 4 bases, with 13 bases lying between them. This CDR3 contains 16 residues. CDR1 SNHLY and CDR2 FYNNEI come from the germline V gene. The CDR3 DNA is TGTGCCAGCAGTGAAGCGCTTCCCAGGGCTAATCAGCCCCAGCATTTT. It specifies CASSEALPRANQPQHF.

Ten or more counts support this clonotype. The rearrangement uses TRBV7-9 and TRBJ1-1, with 7 bases matching TRBD1. J was trimmed by 1 base and V by 5 bases; bases with no gene match: 13. CDR3 length: 17 amino acids. CDR1 and CDR2 from the germline V gene are SEHNR and FQNEAQ (reference sequence). The CDR3 is CASSLPGTVFGNTEAFF. CDR3 coding DNA: TGTGCCAGCAGCCTCCCCGGGACAGTGTTTGGGAACACTGAAGCTTTCTTT.